The 28 T cell receptor beta chains listed next were all sequenced from one sample in a study of CD8+CD57+ T cells in acquired aplastic anemia. It was patients with CD8+CD57+ cell expansion by flow cytometry who were chosen for sequencing. TCR beta VDJ and CDR3 profiling used genomic DNA as template. MiXCR was run by TCRdb on the reads, yielding one entry per CDR3 protein. Of just over 450,000 distinct CDR3 sequences in the sample, 25% to 40% are singletons; the top ten hold roughly 0.8%. The sequencing input was sorted CD4+, CD8+, or CD8+CD57+ T cells (not recorded which) from PBMCs. The receptors come from a human donor with aplastic anemia.

V usage is TRBV29-1 and J usage is TRBJ2-7; maybe TRBD2 (5 bases). Trimming stripped 6 bases from V and 0 bases from J, with 12 bases between. The germline V gene has CDR1 SQVTM and CDR2 ANQGSEA. CDR3 size: 13 residues. The chain's CDR3 is CSVEGTASYEQYF. The CDR3 DNA follows: TGCAGCGTAGAGGGAACAGCCTCCTACGAGCAGTACTTC.

In its sample, this clonotype was seen once. The V and J genes are TRBV7-3 and TRBJ2-2; D could derive from TRBD1 or TRBD2 (5 bases each). Trimming took off 5 bases at V and 4 bases at J, with 8 bases between the two ends. From germline, CDR1 is SGHTA and CDR2 FQGTGA. The CDR3 runs 13 residues. CDR3 residues: CASSPGTTGELFF. CDR3 DNA sequence: TGTGCCAGCAGCCCTGGGACCACCGGGGAGCTGTTTTTT.

The CDR3 DNA follows: TGTGCCAGTAGGGGTATGGGGGGTGCCTATGGCTACACCTTC. As protein: CASRGMGGAYGYTF. The chain uses TRBV19 and TRBJ1-2, with TRBD1 as a possible D gene (5 bases). V lost 6 bases to trimming and J lost 4 bases, with 15 bases between them. Germline assignment: CDR1 LNHDA and CDR2 SQIVND (reference sequence). This CDR3 region has 14 residues.

The chain couples TRBV20-1 to TRBJ2-1, with unresolved D. The CDR3 consists of 12 residues. Trimming removed 2 bases at V and 10 bases at J, with 12 bases between. CDR1 and CDR2 from the germline V gene are DFQATT and SNEGSKA (reference sequence). The chain's CDR3 is CSARRVAREQFF. CDR3 DNA sequence: TGCAGTGCTAGAAGGGTAGCAAGGGAGCAGTTCTTC.

This sequence joins TRBV25-1 and TRBJ2-3, with 9 bases fitting TRBD2. There are 19 residues in the CDR3. Trimming took 2 bases from V and 0 from J; bases not matched to a gene: 12. Germline CDR1 is MGHDK and CDR2 is SYGVNS. The CDR3 here is CASSEVNAGGLYSTDTQYF. In DNA form, the CDR3 reads TGTGCCAGCAGTGAAGTCAATGCGGGGGGGCTTTATAGCACAGATACGCAGTATTTT.

The CDR3 DNA is TGTGCCAGTAGCGAGGACACTCTTTGCGAGCAGTACTTC. It encodes CASSEDTLCEQYF. The V gene is TRBV19, the J gene TRBJ2-7; the D gene is possibly TRBD1 (5 bases). V was shortened by 6 bases and J by 6 bases, with 15 bases between the two germline ends. The length of the CDR3 is 13 residues. Germline CDR1 and CDR2: LNHDA and SQIVND (reference sequence).

The rearrangement links TRBV6-1 to TRBJ2-7, with TRBD1 matching 11 bases. Trimming at V came to 2 bases and at J to 6 bases, leaving 6 bases not matched to a gene. This CDR3 comprises 15 residues. Germline loops: CDR1 MNHNS, CDR2 SASEGT. The chain's CDR3 is CASSELPGQGGEQYF. The CDR3 nucleotides are TGTGCCAGCAGTGAATTGCCGGGACAGGGGGGCGAGCAGTACTTC.

Written as DNA, the CDR3 is TGTGCCAGCAGCCCCGGCAGGGGGCATGGCTACACCTTC. Amino acid sequence: CASSPGRGHGYTF. This chain uses TRBV2 with TRBJ1-2, with 8 bases identical to TRBD1. Germline V gene sequence: CDR1 SNHLY, CDR2 FYNNEI. V dropped 6 bases and J dropped 6; count of bases not matched to a gene: 6. This CDR3 has 13 residues.

This clonotype was counted only a few times. The chain links TRBV30 to TRBJ1-1, with D unresolved. V lost 7 bases and J 1 base, leaving 7 bases between the germline ends. CDR3 length equals 11 residues. CDR1 GTSNPN and CDR2 SVGIG come from the germline V gene (reference sequence). The CDR3 loop reads CASTSNTEAFF. The CDR3 coding sequence is TGTGCCTCGACTTCGAACACTGAAGCTTTCTTT. The full variable domain, its missing parts supplied by reference TRBV30 and TRBJ1-1, is SQTIHQWPATLVQPVGSPLSLECTVEGTSNPNLYWYRQAAGRGLQLLFYSVGIGQISSEVPQNLSASRPQDRQFILSSKKLLLSDSGFYLCASTSNTEAFFGQGTRLTVV.

This clonotype was counted a few times. The chain recombines TRBV5-1 with TRBJ2-2; 10 bases map to TRBD2. CDR3 length: 16 amino acids. The V gene's germline CDR1 is SGHRS and CDR2 YFSETQ. The V gene end was trimmed by 6 bases and the J gene end by 1 base; junction bases not matched to a gene: 6. CDR3 nucleotide sequence: TGCGCCAGCACCGGGCCTAGCGGGAGGAACACCGGGGAGCTGTTTTTT. Translation: CASTGPSGRNTGELFF.

This clonotype has at least ten counts. The J gene is TRBJ1-2, the V gene TRBV9; D uncertain. Germline assignment: CDR1 SGDLS and CDR2 YYNGEE. Trimming cost V 0 bases and J 5 bases, with 11 bases left between them. CDR3 size: 14 residues. CDR3 bases: TGTGCCAGCAGCGTAGATCTGGGATCTTATGGCTACACCTTC. Its translation is CASSVDLGSYGYTF.

This clonotype was recorded at least ten times. The chain couples TRBV2 to TRBJ1-6, with TRBD1 identical over 10 bases. The CDR3 contains 18 residues. The trim removed 4 bases at V and 3 bases at J, leaving 9 bases unmatched. Germline V lookup: CDR1 SNHLY, CDR2 FYNNEI. CDR3 nucleotides: TGTGCCAGCAGTGCGGACAGGGGGAGCATGTTCTATAATTCACCCCTCCACTTT. This translates into CASSADRGSMFYNSPLHF.

This clonotype was recorded once. The J gene is TRBJ2-1, the V gene TRBV20-1, with 13 bases fitting TRBD2. Germline CDR1 is DFQATT and CDR2 is SNEGSKA (reference sequence). The CDR3 loop spans 16 amino acids. After removal of 6 bases from V and 2 bases from J, the junction contained 7 bases not matched to a gene. The CDR3 sequence: CSASGLAGITYNEQFF. As DNA, the CDR3 is TGCAGTGCATCGGGACTAGCGGGAATAACCTACAATGAGCAGTTCTTC.

The J gene is TRBJ2-1, the V gene TRBV24-1; D tentatively reads TRBD1 or TRBD2 (6 bases each). Trimming left V 1 base short and J 3 bases short, with 12 bases between. The CDR3 runs 16 residues. CDR1 is KGHDR, CDR2 SFDVKD, per germline. The chain's CDR3 is CATSDFQAGHYNEQFF. The DNA for the CDR3 is TGTGCCACCAGTGATTTTCAGGCGGGACACTACAATGAGCAGTTCTTC.

V usage is TRBV24-1 and J usage is TRBJ2-7; D gene unclear. The CDR3 extends over 13 amino acids. V lost 7 bases and J 3 bases, leaving 12 bases between the germline ends. CDR1 KGHDR and CDR2 SFDVKD come from the germline V gene. DNA of the CDR3: TGTGCCACCAGCTCCCCGGGTAGCTACGAGCAGTACTTC. Its translation: CATSSPGSYEQYF.

This clonotype appeared many times. A read error may account for a junction end that differs from germline. This chain uses TRBV7-7 with TRBJ2-5; TRBD1 matches 7 bases. In germline, CDR1 is SSHAT, CDR2 FNYEAQ (reference sequence). The length of the CDR3 is 14 residues. The DNA for the CDR3 is TGTGCTAGCAGCCATTCGACAGGGATAAAGACCCAGTACTTC. It is translated as CASSHSTGIKTQYF. Full variable domain (remainder filled in from reference TRBV7-7 and TRBJ2-5): GAGVSQSPRYKVTKRGQDVTLRCDPISSHATLYWYQQALGQGPEFLTYFNYEAQPDKSGLPSDRFSAERPEGSISTLTIQRTEQRDSAMYRCASSHSTGIKTQYFGPGTRLLVL.

In this sample, this clonotype turned up many times. The gene calls are TRBV20-1 and TRBJ1-2, with D possibly TRBD1 on 5 matching bases. Per the germline V gene, CDR1 is DFQATT and CDR2 is SNEGSKA (reference sequence). The CDR3 runs to 12 residues. V dropped 0 bases and J dropped 8 bases, with 10 bases sitting between them. CDR3 in DNA: TGCAGTGCTAGAGATTACGGGGCCGGCTACACCTTC. Amino acids: CSARDYGAGYTF.

The chain links TRBV10-3 to TRBJ1-6; 11 bases agree with TRBD1. Germline V gene data show CDR1 as ENHRY and CDR2 as SYGVKD. J lost 10 bases, V lost 10 bases, and 12 bases had no gene match. The CDR3 has 15 amino acids. The CDR3 sequence: CASKGQGVFQSPLHF. CDR3 DNA: TGTGCCAGCAAGGGACAGGGGGTTTTTCAATCACCCCTCCACTTT.

This clonotype was seen many times. This chain joins TRBV7-2 and TRBJ1-2; 7 bases align to TRBD1. The CDR3 loop spans 15 amino acids. Germline V gene data show CDR1 as SGHTA and CDR2 as FQGNSA. V shed 3 bases and J 0 bases; nucleotides not matched to a gene: 4. DNA for the CDR3: TGTGCCAGCAGCTTTACAGGGGTCGCTAACTATGGCTACACCTTC. Encoded protein: CASSFTGVANYGYTF.

The chain uses TRBV29-1 and TRBJ1-2, with 7 bases aligning to TRBD1. V shed 8 bases and J 6 bases; nucleotides not matched to a gene: 12. This CDR3 comprises 13 residues. Germline V gene data show CDR1 as SQVTM and CDR2 as ANQGSEA. CDR3 coding DNA: TGCAGCAGTGAACGGACAGGTTTAAATGGCTACACCTTC. Translating gives CSSERTGLNGYTF.

In this sample, this clonotype turned up a few times. A read error may be the cause here, since a much bigger clone is one base away. V and J are TRBV2 and TRBJ1-3, with 7 positions matching TRBD1. Looked up from germline, CDR1 is SNHLY and CDR2 is FYNNEI. This CDR3 is 13 amino acids long. The CDR3 loop reads CASRQGRGNTVYF. As DNA, the CDR3 is TGTGCCAGTAGACAGGGACGAGGAAACACCGTATATTTT.

Regarding this clonotype: The junction departs from germline at one end; a sequencing error may be responsible. The genes are TRBV4-1 and TRBJ1-2; D gene unclear. Germline loops: CDR1 MGHRA, CDR2 YSYEKL. This CDR3 is 14 amino acids long. DNA for the CDR3: TGCGCCAGCGGCCAAGAAGGAGAAAACTATGGCTACACCTTC. This codes for CASGQEGENYGYTF.

The rearrangement links TRBV5-1 to TRBJ2-7; 11 positions match TRBD2. Germline trimming cut 1 base from V and 2 bases from J; bases unmatched to any gene: 23. CDR1 is SGHRS and CDR2 is YFSETQ in the germline V gene. This CDR3 spans 22 amino acids. The CDR3 loop reads CASSLRTKSQLGLAGLPYEQYF. In DNA form, the CDR3 reads TGCGCCAGCAGCTTGCGAACTAAATCCCAGCTAGGACTAGCGGGTTTGCCCTACGAGCAGTACTTC. The whole variable domain, filled in from reference TRBV5-1 and TRBJ2-7, reads KAGVTQTPRYLIKTRGQQVTLSCSPISGHRSVSWYQQTPGQGLQFLFEYFSETQRNKGNFPGRFSGRQFSNSRSEMNVSTLELGDSALYLCASSLRTKSQLGLAGLPYEQYFGPGTRLTVT.

This rearrangement joins TRBV6-2 or TRBV6-3 to TRBJ1-3, with D unclear. CDR1 and CDR2 (germline): MNHEY, SVGEGT. There are 14 residues in the CDR3. Trimming left V 2 bases short and J 0 bases short, with 5 bases between. The CDR3 here is CASSYGDSGNTIYF. The CDR3 DNA reads TGTGCCAGCAGTTACGGGGACTCTGGAAACACCATATATTTT.

This clonotype appeared many times. This chain links TRBV6-1 with TRBJ1-6; possibly TRBD1 for D (5 bases). This CDR3 spans 13 amino acids. Trimming removed 8 bases from V and 4 bases from J, with 9 bases in between. Germline CDR1 reads MNHNS; CDR2 reads SASEGT. CDR3 in DNA: TGTGCCAGCCAAGAGGGGTATAATTCACCCCTCCACTTT. Encoded protein: CASQEGYNSPLHF.

In this sample, this clonotype turned up many times. The chain combines TRBV7-3 with TRBJ1-1; D is unresolved. The CDR3 loop spans 15 amino acids. V shed 2 bases and J shed 3 bases, with 13 bases lying between them. The V gene's germline CDR1 is SGHTA and CDR2 FQGTGA. Written as DNA, the CDR3 is TGTGCCAGCAGCTTAGGCAGGTTGGGAGACACTGAAGCTTTCTTT. It codes for CASSLGRLGDTEAFF.

V and J are TRBV20-1 and TRBJ2-1; tentative D call: TRBD2 (5 bases). CDR1 DFQATT and CDR2 SNEGSKA come from the germline V gene (reference sequence). Trimming removed 2 bases at V and 6 bases at J, with 11 bases between. The CDR3 length is 13 residues. The CDR3 is CSARNRGINEQFF. DNA of the CDR3: TGCAGTGCTAGAAACCGGGGAATCAATGAGCAGTTCTTC.

The chain links TRBV5-1 to TRBJ1-2; D unclear. Trimming removed 2 bases at V and 7 bases at J, with 12 bases between. CDR3 length: 13 residues. Germline CDR1 SGHRS, CDR2 YFSETQ. Here the CDR3 DNA reads TGCGCCAGCAGCTTTGTTAGCGTCGCTGGCTACACCTTC. It codes for CASSFVSVAGYTF.